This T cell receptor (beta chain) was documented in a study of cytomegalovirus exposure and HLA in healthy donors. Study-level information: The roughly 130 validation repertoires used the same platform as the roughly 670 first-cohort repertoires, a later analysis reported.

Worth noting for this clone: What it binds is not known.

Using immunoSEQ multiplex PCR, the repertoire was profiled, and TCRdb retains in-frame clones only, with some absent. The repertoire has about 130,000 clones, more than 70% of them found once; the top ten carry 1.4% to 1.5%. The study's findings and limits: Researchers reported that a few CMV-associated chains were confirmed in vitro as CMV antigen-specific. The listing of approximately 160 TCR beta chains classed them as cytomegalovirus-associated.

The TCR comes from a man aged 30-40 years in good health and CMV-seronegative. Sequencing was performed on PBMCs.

The CDR3 DNA reads as TGTGCCAGCAGTTCCTTGGACAGGGGACACTATGGCTACACCTTC. Residues: CASSSLDRGHYGYTF. This rearrangement joins TRBV27 to TRBJ1-2, with 9 bases fitting TRBD1. There are 15 residues in the CDR3. Per germline, CDR1 MNHEY and CDR2 SMNVEV (reference sequence). J lost 3 bases, V lost 4 bases, and 6 bases had no gene match.